This paragraph reports one T cell receptor beta chain. Its antigen is currently not known. One base away there is no much larger clone; base qualities are not given. This sample is drawn from a study of Ad26.COV2.S vaccination and SARS-CoV-2 variants (dated by TCRdb to about 2021). For the wider study: Vaccine-arm donors came from COV1001, a multicentre, randomized, double-blind, placebo-controlled phase I-IIa trial of Ad26.COV2.S in healthy adults. Ad26.COV2.S was administered intramuscularly at 5 x 10^10 or 1 x 10^11 viral particles, either as a single shot or as two shots given 56 days apart. Sequencing of the TCRbeta repertoire served to evaluate the specificity and breadth of SARS-CoV-2-reactive T cell receptors following Ad26.COV2.S vaccination. The TCR-sequenced set comprised around 30 samples: around 20 Ad26.COV2.S vaccine recipients, 5 placebo recipients and 8 SARS-CoV-2 convalescent individuals. Trial participants were randomized into five groups of five: low-dose or high-dose Ad26.COV2.S given once or twice, or placebo on both occasions. Blinding of investigators to trial group allocation was maintained during experiments and outcome assessment. The study at large found these results: According to the authors, total T cell responses may have been underestimated by the TCR breadth and depth analyses. The study was not powered for comparison of responses between vaccine doses or regimens. Comparable non-spike TCR breadth was observed between vaccine and placebo recipients, consistent with only spike being contained in the vaccine. Compared with placebo recipients, Ad26.COV2.S recipients showed higher spike-specific TCR breadth (P = 0.0014). After vaccination, spike-specific CD8+ and CD4+ T cell responses were reported to show substantial breadth.

Taken with the paper, the label for treatment or condition translates to: around 19 received Ad26.COV2.S at low or high dose, single or two shots; about 5 received placebo; per-sample allocation not given. For vaccine and placebo recipients, repertoires were sequenced using samples collected on day 63 after the first injection. Between 29 July and 7 August 2020, Cohort 1b enrolled about 27 adults aged 18-55 years at one site in Boston, USA. As a vaccine, Ad26.COV2.S was a replication-incompetent adenovirus type 26 vector that expressed a prefusion-stabilized SARS-CoV-2 spike protein derived from the original Wuhan strain. The immunoSEQ Assay was the method used to sequence TCRbeta CDR3 regions. After extraction, genomic DNA underwent amplification by bias-controlled multiplex PCR, followed by high-throughput sequencing. The authors' analysis ran thus. To quantify the absolute abundance of each unique TCRbeta CDR3 region, sequences were collapsed and filtered. Usable DNA was measured by amplifying reference genes present in all nucleated cells, and TCRbeta template counts were normalized to that usable DNA to estimate T cell fraction. Repertoire TCRs were annotated as SARS-CoV-2-specific by exact matching of V gene, CDR3 amino acid sequence and J gene to a known reactive TCR set. The reference SARS-CoV-2 TCR set was derived from MIRA and filtered for enrichment in COVID-19-positive ImmuneCODE repertoires, a step that removed public or cross-reactive TCRs. Using the MIRA antigens, annotated TCRs were further analysed by specific ORF or by position within an ORF. Breadth was defined as the number of annotated unique rearrangements divided by the total number of unique productive rearrangements, and depth was defined as the summed frequency of the annotated unique rearrangements. TCR breadth was compared between groups using two-sided Wilcoxon rank-sum tests. Here the immuneACCESS table is served through TCRdb, limited to in-frame sequences with V and J called. Missing clones are a known gap in these copies; in checked studies unresolved V genes cover under half, and the rest lacks a known reason. The V and J calls and clone size come from that table; D and trimming were worked out from the DNA. The sample includes over 400,000 clones, with over 80% observed a single time. 1.5% to 2% of the sample is held by the ten biggest clonotypes.

The CDR3 measures 16 amino acids from cysteine to phenylalanine. The DNA shown is the 48-base CDR3, in frame from base 1. V was cut back by 2 bases and J by 6 bases, leaving a gap of 14 bases between them. Looking up the germline V gene yields CDR1 LGHNA and CDR2 YSLEER. The chain employs TRBV4-3 and TRBJ1-6, with no confidently assigned D gene. This TCR was recovered from a person aged 18-60 years who received the Ad26.COV2.S COVID-19 vaccine or a placebo. Source: peripheral blood, taken in a trial of Ad26.COV2.S vaccine versus placebo. This receptor has the CDR3 CASSQSAQPSNSPLHF. The base sequence is TGCGCCAGCAGCCAATCCGCGCAGCCATCTAATTCACCCCTCCACTTT.